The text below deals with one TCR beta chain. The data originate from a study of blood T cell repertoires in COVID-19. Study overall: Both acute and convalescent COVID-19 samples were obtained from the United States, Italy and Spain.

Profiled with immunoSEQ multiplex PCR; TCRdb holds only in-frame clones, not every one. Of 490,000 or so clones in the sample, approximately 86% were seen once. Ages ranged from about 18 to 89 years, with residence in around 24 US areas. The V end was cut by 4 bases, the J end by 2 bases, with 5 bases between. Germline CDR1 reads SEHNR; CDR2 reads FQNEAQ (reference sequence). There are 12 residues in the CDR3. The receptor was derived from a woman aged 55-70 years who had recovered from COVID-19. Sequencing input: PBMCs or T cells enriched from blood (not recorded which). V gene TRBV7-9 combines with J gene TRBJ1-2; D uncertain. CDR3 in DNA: TGTGCCAGCAGCTCGGAGAACTATGGCTACACCTTC. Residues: CASSSENYGYTF.